The present TCR beta chain was sequenced within a study of T cells after yellow fever vaccination. Study overall: Cell sorting separated EM, EMRA, CM and Tscm memory subsets by CD3, CD45RA, CCR7 and CD95.

TCRdb re-derived calls from the 5' RACE reads in MiXCR, one entry per CDR3 protein. The sample lists 30,000 to 35,000 distinct CDR3 sequences; about 6.3% were seen once. Trimming took 3 bases from V and 4 from J; bases not matched to a gene: 8. CDR1 is MGHRA and CDR2 is YSYEKL in the germline V gene. The CDR3 contains 15 residues. The study's findings and limits: The presence of abundant clonotypes contaminating from the bulk population was possible in FACS-sorted repertoires. Subsequent to the booster, the majority of primary-vaccination clones reappeared (around 96% CD4, 70% to 90% CD8).

Ten or more counts support this clonotype. The source is a man between 18 and 29 years old who received the YFV17D yellow fever vaccine. The source was PBMCs, either bulk or a sorted T-cell subset (CD4+, CD8+, memory, or dextramer-sorted; not recorded which), collected on the day of the first yellow fever vaccination. The chain employs TRBV4-1 and TRBJ1-1, with 7 positions matching TRBD1. The DNA for the CDR3 is TGCGCCAGCAGCCACAGTAGACAGGGAGGCACTGAAGCTTTCTTT. This codes for CASSHSRQGGTEAFF.